This TCR beta chain is from a study of T cells in Graves' hyperthyroidism and ophthalmopathy. RNA transcripts provided the source from which TCR beta CDR3 regions were amplified. HTBI primers were the set used in a first-round RT-PCR of the TCR CDR3. TCRdb itself ran the multiplex PCR reads through MiXCR, one entry per CDR3 protein. The sample includes under 250,000 distinct CDR3 sequences, roughly 22% of them seen just once. The table lists this clonotype with many counts. Looked up from germline, CDR1 is LGHNT and CDR2 is FRNRAP. After removal of 10 bases from V and 5 bases from J, the junction contained 12 bases not matched to a gene. This CDR3 has 14 amino acids.

The genes are TRBV12-5 and TRBJ2-7; 9 nucleotides agree with TRBD2. Sequencing was carried out using blood. The TCR sequence derives from a woman between 40 and 55 years old with Graves' ophthalmopathy. CDR3 bases: TGTGCTACAGATATAGCGGGAGCGGCCCACGAGCAGTACTTC. Protein product: CATDIAGAAHEQYF.